This entry describes one T cell receptor beta chain. The antigen is unknown. CDR3 length equals 16 residues. The V end was cut by 4 bases, the J end by 0 bases, with 16 bases between. The germline gives CDR1 MDHEN, CDR2 SYDVKM. The sample is drawn from a study of metastatic and nonmetastatic thyroid tumors. Whole-study context: Comparative analysis of repertoires was undertaken across blood and tumor or nodule tissue obtained from malignant and benign thyroid patients. The study's findings and limits: Reports indicated that malignant thyroid tumors showed significantly higher TCR beta diversity than benign nodules did, in blood and tumor.

In the original workflow: Clinicopathological groups supplied CDR3 differences that were used to build a distant-metastasis classifier for papillary thyroid cancer. With MiXCR, TCRdb called clones anew from the PCR reads. TCRdb, not the original authors, processed these V and J calls. The sample contains about 15,000 clones, 25% to 30% of which appear only once. Patients were all untreated before their thyroid surgery. V and J are TRBV28 and TRBJ2-7; D ambiguous. This TCR came from a male donor with papillary thyroid cancer or a benign thyroid nodule (not recorded which). Some clones in this sample may be carry-over from other donors' samples. Sequences were obtained from tumor tissue. The CDR3: CASSSAETRSSYEQYF. The CDR3 DNA reads TGTGCCAGCAGTTCAGCTGAGACGCGGAGCTCCTACGAGCAGTACTTC.